This TCR beta chain was recovered during a study of Ad26.COV2.S vaccination and SARS-CoV-2 variants. The treatment denotes: over 15 received Ad26.COV2.S at low or high dose, single or two shots; roughly five received placebo; per-sample allocation not given. Each sample was drawn 63 days after the first injection (of vaccine or placebo). Here immunoSEQ multiplex PCR was the method, and the copy in TCRdb shows in-frame clones only, minus some. The sample lists 410,000 or so clones; over 75% were seen once. The V gene lost 0 bases and the J gene lost 8 bases, with 14 bases spanning the gap. Looked up from germline, CDR1 is MNHEY and CDR2 is SMNVEV (reference sequence). The CDR3 has 16 amino acids.

This TCR derives from a person between 18 and 59 years old who received the Ad26.COV2.S COVID-19 vaccine or a placebo. Sequencing used peripheral blood, obtained in a trial of Ad26.COV2.S vaccine versus placebo. The genes are TRBV27 and TRBJ1-6; D perhaps matches TRBD1 (5 bases). The CDR3 loop is CASSLSQQVGHSPLHF. CDR3 in DNA: TGTGCCAGCAGTTTATCCCAGCAGGTGGGGCATTCACCCCTCCACTTT.